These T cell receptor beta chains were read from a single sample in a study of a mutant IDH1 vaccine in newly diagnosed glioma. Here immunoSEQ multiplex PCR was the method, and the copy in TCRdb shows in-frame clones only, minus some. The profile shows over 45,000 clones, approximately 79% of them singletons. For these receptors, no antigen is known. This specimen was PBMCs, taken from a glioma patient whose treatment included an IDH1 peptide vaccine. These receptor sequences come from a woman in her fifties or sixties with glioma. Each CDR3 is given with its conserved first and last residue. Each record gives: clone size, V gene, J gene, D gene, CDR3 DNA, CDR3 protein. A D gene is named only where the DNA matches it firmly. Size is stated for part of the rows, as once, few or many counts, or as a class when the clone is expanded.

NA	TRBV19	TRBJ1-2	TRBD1	TGTGCCAGTAGCCCGGGACAGCGAACAAACTATGGCTACACCTTC	CASSPGQRTNYGYTF
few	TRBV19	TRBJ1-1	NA	TGTGCCAGTAGTATGACGGGGAACACTGAAGCTTTCTTT	CASSMTGNTEAFF
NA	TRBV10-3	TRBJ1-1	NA	TGTGCCATCAGTGACTGGCAGCTGAACACTGAAGCTTTCTTT	CAISDWQLNTEAFF
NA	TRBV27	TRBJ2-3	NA	TGTGCCAGCAGTTTATCGATGGTGCCAGATACGCAGTATTTT	CASSLSMVPDTQYF
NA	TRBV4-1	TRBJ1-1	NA	TGCGCCAGCAGCCAAGAATTGAGACACCGAGAGAACACTGAAGCTTTCTTT	CASSQELRHRENTEAFF
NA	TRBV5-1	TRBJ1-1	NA	TGCGCCAGCAGCCCTATTCGGGGGAGTGGCACTGAAGCTTTCTTT	CASSPIRGSGTEAFF
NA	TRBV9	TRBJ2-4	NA	TGTGCCAGCAGCGTAGTAAATGGATACCCCTACAAAAACATTCAGTACTTC	CASSVVNGYPYKNIQYF
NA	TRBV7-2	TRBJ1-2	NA	TGTGCCAGCAGCCCCGGACCCTATGGCTACACCTTC	CASSPGPYGYTF
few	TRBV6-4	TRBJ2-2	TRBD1	TGTGCCAGCAGTGACTGGACAGGGGGCCACACCGGGGAGCTGTTTTTT	CASSDWTGGHTGELFF
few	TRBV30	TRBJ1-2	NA	TGTGCCTGGAGTGCGGGGACAACAGCTAACTATGGCTACACCTTC	CAWSAGTTANYGYTF
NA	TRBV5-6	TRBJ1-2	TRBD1	TGTGCCAGCAGCTCCACTTCGACAGGGGTATTTGGCTACACCTTC	CASSSTSTGVFGYTF
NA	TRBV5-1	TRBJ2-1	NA	TGCGCCAGCAGCTTGACTCAGAATGAGCAGTTCTTC	CASSLTQNEQFF
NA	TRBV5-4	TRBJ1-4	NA	TGTGCCAGCAGCCGGGACGGCGAAAAACTGTTTTTT	CASSRDGEKLFF